This T cell receptor beta chain came from a study of technical replicates of blood from several donors. Repertoires were generated with immunoSEQ multiplex PCR, while TCRdb's copy carries only in-frame clones and drops some. The table records tens of thousands of clones, around 86% of them present only once. J was trimmed by 8 bases and V by 4 bases; bases with no gene match: 12. This CDR3 contains 15 residues. CDR1 is SGDLS, CDR2 YYNGEE, per germline. The receptor was derived from a human donor in good health. Some clones in this sample may be carry-over from other donors' samples. This chain links TRBV9 with TRBJ2-1; 7 bases align to TRBD2. The source material was PBMCs. This CDR3 reads CASSSPGEGHDEQFF. The CDR3 DNA is TGTGCCAGCAGCTCCCCCGGGGAGGGCCACGATGAGCAGTTCTTC.